The rows below give T cell receptor beta chains drawn from one sample of a study of graft-versus-host responses after intestinal transplantation. Data came from immunoSEQ multiplex PCR; TCRdb stores just in-frame clones and leaves some out. The data contain 6,500 to 9,000 clones, over 90% of them singletons. The source material was PBMCs, sampled 11 days after intestinal transplantation. The source is a human patient who received an intestinal transplant, so some T cells may come from the graft donor. The CDR3 runs from the conserved cysteine through the conserved F or W. D genes are given only for firm matches. The size of a clone is reported for some rows only, either as once, few or many, or as a class for expanded clones.

V: TRBV19
D: NA
size: NA
J: TRBJ1-5
CDR3: CASSPGRGMGQPQHF
DNA: TGTGCCAGTAGCCCCGGCAGGGGAATGGGGCAGCCCCAGCATTTT

V: TRBV19
D: TRBD1
size: NA
J: TRBJ2-2
CDR3: CASSMLVGQGSGELFF
DNA: TGTGCCAGTAGTATGTTAGTCGGACAGGGATCCGGGGAGCTGTTTTTT

V: TRBV6-1
D: NA
size: NA
J: TRBJ2-3
CDR3: CASSPLRSYTDTQYF
DNA: TGTGCCAGCAGCCCCCTCCGTAGCTACACAGATACGCAGTATTTT

V: TRBV6-6
D: NA
size: NA
J: TRBJ1-2
CDR3: CASSRDSTGGYTF
DNA: TGTGCCAGCAGCCGGGACTCCACCGGAGGCTACACCTTC

V: TRBV21-1
D: NA
size: NA
J: TRBJ1-6
CDR3: CASRKGVATIHHNSPLHF
DNA: TGTGCCAGCAGGAAAGGTGTAGCTACAATACATCATAATTCACCCCTCCACTTT

V: TRBV9
D: NA
size: NA
J: TRBJ1-1
CDR3: CASSVPPNGSPEAFF
DNA: TGTGCCAGCAGCGTACCCCCGAACGGTAGTCCTGAAGCTTTCTTT

V: TRBV19
D: TRBD1
size: NA
J: TRBJ1-2
CDR3: CASSIDRTGVTGYTF
DNA: TGTGCCAGTAGTATAGACCGGACAGGGGTTACTGGCTACACCTTC

V: TRBV19
D: NA
size: NA
J: TRBJ1-1
CDR3: CASNFGNTEAFF
DNA: TGTGCCAGTAATTTCGGTAACACTGAAGCTTTCTTT

V: TRBV7-9
D: TRBD1
size: NA
J: TRBJ2-3
CDR3: CASSLVATGGPTDTQYF
DNA: TGTGCCAGCAGCTTAGTCGCGACAGGGGGTCCTACAGATACGCAGTATTTT

V: TRBV13
D: NA
size: NA
J: TRBJ2-1
CDR3: CASSSLAGHNEQFF
DNA: TGTGCCAGCAGCTCGTTGGCGGGACACAATGAGCAGTTCTTC

V: TRBV2
D: TRBD1
size: NA
J: TRBJ2-2
CDR3: CASSQTQGPHTGELFF
DNA: TGTGCCAGCAGCCAAACACAGGGGCCACACACCGGGGAGCTGTTTTTT

V: TRBV7-6
D: NA
size: NA
J: TRBJ1-5
CDR3: CASSLGTVNSNQPQHF
DNA: TGTGCCAGCAGCTTAGGGACAGTAAATAGCAATCAGCCCCAGCATTTT

V: TRBV28
D: TRBD1
size: NA
J: TRBJ1-5
CDR3: CANLDRGRAYSNQPQHF
DNA: TGTGCCAACCTCGACAGGGGGCGAGCTTATAGCAATCAGCCCCAGCATTTT

V: TRBV6-1
D: TRBD1
size: once
J: TRBJ1-5
CDR3: CASSERTGYQPQHF
DNA: TGTGCCAGCAGTGAACGGACAGGGTATCAGCCCCAGCATTTT

V: TRBV4-1
D: NA
size: NA
J: TRBJ2-3
CDR3: CASSQGEFTDTQYF
DNA: TGCGCCAGCAGCCAAGGGGAGTTCACAGATACGCAGTATTTT

V: TRBV4-1
D: NA
size: NA
J: TRBJ1-5
CDR3: CASSQDQDQPQHF
DNA: TGCGCCAGCAGCCAAGATCAGGATCAGCCCCAGCATTTT

V: TRBV5-6
D: TRBD1
size: NA
J: TRBJ1-5
CDR3: CASSWGTGPGQPQHF
DNA: TGTGCCAGCAGCTGGGGGACAGGGCCGGGTCAGCCCCAGCATTTT

V: TRBV6-4
D: TRBD1
size: once
J: TRBJ1-3
CDR3: CARPGPPIDRVPGNTIYF
DNA: TGTGCCAGGCCAGGACCCCCAATTGACAGGGTGCCTGGAAACACCATATATTTT

V: TRBV6-8
D: NA
size: NA
J: TRBJ2-7
CDR3: CASSYPSSSYEQYF
DNA: TGTGCCAGCAGTTACCCCTCTAGCAGCTACGAGCAGTACTTC

V: TRBV27
D: NA
size: once
J: TRBJ2-1
CDR3: CASSLGHAGYNEQFF
DNA: TGTGCCAGCAGTTTAGGCCACGCAGGGTACAATGAGCAGTTCTTC

V: TRBV4-1
D: TRBD1
size: few
J: TRBJ1-4
CDR3: CASSQSPQGAEKLFF
DNA: TGCGCCAGCAGCCAAAGTCCCCAGGGGGCCGAAAAACTGTTTTTT

V: TRBV27
D: NA
size: few
J: TRBJ1-4
CDR3: CASSPTGGGWVVKLFF
DNA: TGTGCCAGCAGTCCGACGGGGGGCGGTTGGGTGGTAAAACTGTTTTTT

V: TRBV10-3
D: TRBD2
size: few
J: TRBJ2-1
CDR3: CAISASGEGNEQFF
DNA: TGTGCCATCAGTGCTAGCGGAGAGGGGAATGAGCAGTTCTTC

V: TRBV27
D: TRBD2
size: NA
J: TRBJ2-5
CDR3: CASSGSGGLQETQYF
DNA: TGTGCCAGCAGTGGTAGCGGGGGCCTACAAGAGACCCAGTACTTC

V: TRBV9
D: NA
size: NA
J: TRBJ1-5
CDR3: CASSVAPDQPQHF
DNA: TGTGCCAGCAGCGTAGCCCCAGATCAGCCCCAGCATTTT

V: TRBV4-2
D: NA
size: NA
J: TRBJ2-3
CDR3: CASSQEATRTTDTQYF
DNA: TGTGCCAGCAGCCAAGAGGCGACTAGAACCACAGATACGCAGTATTTT

V: TRBV10-3
D: TRBD2
size: NA
J: TRBJ2-1
CDR3: CAISESGGGSSYNEQFF
DNA: TGTGCCATCAGTGAGTCTGGGGGGGGGAGCTCCTACAATGAGCAGTTCTTC

V: TRBV28
D: TRBD2
size: NA
J: TRBJ2-5
CDR3: CASSPGTSRSETQYF
DNA: TGTGCCAGCAGCCCCGGGACTAGCCGGTCTGAGACCCAGTACTTC

V: TRBV7-9
D: TRBD2
size: NA
J: TRBJ2-3
CDR3: CASSRTSGITDTQYF
DNA: TGTGCCAGCAGCCGGACTAGCGGGATCACAGATACGCAGTATTTT

V: TRBV7-6
D: TRBD1
size: NA
J: TRBJ1-1
CDR3: CASSSGPEQGATEAFF
DNA: TGTGCCAGCAGCTCGGGACCAGAACAGGGGGCGACTGAAGCTTTCTTT

V: TRBV18
D: NA
size: NA
J: TRBJ1-5
CDR3: CASSRTIRDFSSNQPQHF
DNA: TGTGCCAGCTCACGTACGATCAGGGACTTCAGTAGCAATCAGCCCCAGCATTTT

V: TRBV4-3
D: NA
size: once
J: TRBJ1-4
CDR3: CASSQDLAQGANEKLFF
DNA: TGCGCCAGCAGCCAAGATCTGGCACAAGGGGCTAATGAAAAACTGTTTTTT

V: TRBV28
D: TRBD2
size: NA
J: TRBJ2-1
CDR3: CASSFWDLAGGDEQFF
DNA: TGTGCCAGCAGTTTCTGGGACTTAGCGGGGGGGGATGAGCAGTTCTTC

V: TRBV4-1
D: NA
size: NA
J: TRBJ2-3
CDR3: CASSHGTARTDTQYF
DNA: TGCGCCAGCAGCCACGGGACTGCCCGAACAGATACGCAGTATTTT

V: TRBV10-1
D: NA
size: NA
J: TRBJ2-3
CDR3: CASSKTRALGDTQYF
DNA: TGCGCCAGCAGTAAAACTAGGGCCTTGGGGGATACGCAGTATTTT

V: TRBV5-5
D: NA
size: NA
J: TRBJ1-4
CDR3: CASSFLPVNEKLFF
DNA: TGTGCCAGCAGCTTTTTGCCGGTAAATGAAAAACTGTTTTTT

V: TRBV5-1
D: NA
size: once
J: TRBJ2-5
CDR3: CASSPDYSWGPETQYF
DNA: TGCGCCAGCAGTCCGGACTACTCCTGGGGTCCGGAGACCCAGTACTTC

V: TRBV4-2
D: TRBD1
size: NA
J: TRBJ1-2
CDR3: CASSQGDRFYGYTF
DNA: TGTGCCAGCAGCCAAGGGGACAGGTTCTATGGCTACACCTTC

V: TRBV29-1
D: NA
size: NA
J: TRBJ2-2
CDR3: CSAKRDIANTGELFF
DNA: TGCAGCGCGAAAAGGGACATCGCGAACACCGGGGAGCTGTTTTTT

V: TRBV14
D: TRBD1
size: NA
J: TRBJ1-1
CDR3: CASSQVVLRTGGVEAFF
DNA: TGTGCCAGCAGCCAAGTCGTGTTGAGGACAGGGGGTGTTGAAGCTTTCTTT

V: TRBV7-7
D: TRBD2
size: once
J: TRBJ2-1
CDR3: CASSLRAGGSYNEQFF
DNA: TGTGCTAGCAGCCTCAGAGCGGGGGGCTCCTACAATGAGCAGTTCTTC

V: TRBV28
D: NA
size: once
J: TRBJ1-1
CDR3: CASSLVLREGNTEAFF
DNA: TGTGCCAGCAGCCTCGTCCTCAGGGAGGGGAACACTGAAGCTTTCTTT

V: TRBV6-1
D: NA
size: NA
J: TRBJ2-5
CDR3: CASSSPPEGWETQYF
DNA: TGTGCCAGCAGTTCGCCACCCGAGGGATGGGAGACCCAGTACTTC

V: TRBV28
D: NA
size: NA
J: TRBJ1-1
CDR3: CASSWTVAEAFF
DNA: TGTGCCAGCAGTTGGACAGTAGCTGAAGCTTTCTTT

V: TRBV29-1
D: NA
size: once
J: TRBJ2-7
CDR3: CSVEDGPGGRSREQYF
DNA: TGCAGCGTTGAAGATGGACCCGGAGGGAGGTCTCGCGAGCAGTACTTC

V: TRBV10-1
D: NA
size: NA
J: TRBJ2-6
CDR3: CASSECQIAQSRANVLTF
DNA: TGCGCCAGCAGTGAGTGCCAAATCGCACAAAGTCGGGCCAACGTCCTGACTTTC

V: TRBV2
D: TRBD2
size: NA
J: TRBJ2-1
CDR3: CASRDLSGSPINEQFF
DNA: TGTGCCAGCAGGGACCTTAGCGGGAGCCCTATCAATGAGCAGTTCTTC

V: TRBV4-1
D: NA
size: NA
J: TRBJ1-1
CDR3: CASSQGGLTEAFF
DNA: TGCGCCAGCAGCCAAGGCGGACTCACTGAAGCTTTCTTT

V: TRBV7-6
D: NA
size: NA
J: TRBJ2-7
CDR3: CASSLGSGASYEQYF
DNA: TGTGCCAGCAGCTTGGGTTCGGGAGCCTCCTACGAGCAGTACTTC

V: TRBV15
D: TRBD2
size: NA
J: TRBJ2-7
CDR3: CATSGYPGVSAGGPGEQYF
DNA: TGTGCCACCAGCGGCTACCCGGGGGTTTCGGCGGGAGGGCCGGGGGAGCAGTACTTC

V: TRBV21-1
D: NA
size: NA
J: TRBJ2-2
CDR3: CASSKTSGATPTGELFF
DNA: TGTGCCAGCAGCAAAACTAGCGGGGCGACTCCCACCGGGGAGCTGTTTTTT

V: TRBV7-9
D: TRBD2
size: NA
J: TRBJ2-3
CDR3: CASSPPGGVPDTQYF
DNA: TGTGCCAGCAGCCCCCCGGGGGGGGTTCCAGATACGCAGTATTTT

V: TRBV5-1
D: TRBD1
size: NA
J: TRBJ1-2
CDR3: CASSPDRGGGNYGYTF
DNA: TGCGCCAGCAGTCCGGACAGGGGAGGGGGTAACTATGGCTACACCTTC

V: TRBV27
D: TRBD1
size: NA
J: TRBJ1-1
CDR3: CASSLGTGWTEAFF
DNA: TGTGCCAGCAGTCTCGGGACAGGTTGGACTGAAGCTTTCTTT